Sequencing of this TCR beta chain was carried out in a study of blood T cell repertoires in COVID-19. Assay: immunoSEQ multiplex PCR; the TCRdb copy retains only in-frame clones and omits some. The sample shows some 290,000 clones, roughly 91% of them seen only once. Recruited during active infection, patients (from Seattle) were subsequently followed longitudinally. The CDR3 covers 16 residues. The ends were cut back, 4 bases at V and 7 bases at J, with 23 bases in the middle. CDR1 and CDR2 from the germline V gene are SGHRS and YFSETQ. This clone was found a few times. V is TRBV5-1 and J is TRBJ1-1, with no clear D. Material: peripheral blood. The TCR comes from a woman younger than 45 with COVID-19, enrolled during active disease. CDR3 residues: CASSRGRSSLLDEAFF. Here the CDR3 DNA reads TGCGCCAGCAGCCGCGGGAGGAGCTCGTTATTGGATGAAGCTTTCTTT.